This passage covers 27 T cell receptor beta chains from one sample sequenced in a study of graft-versus-host responses after intestinal transplantation (TCRdb year 2021). The method was the immunoSEQ multiplex PCR assay. What TCRdb holds here is the immuneACCESS table cut down to in-frame rearrangements. Part of the clones is not present; checked against another copy, under half of the missing clones reflect an unresolved V gene, and the others are unexplained. The sample table contains roughly 89,000 clones; only one count was recorded for roughly 89% of them. Of the sample, 0.09% to 0.1% falls within the top ten clones. These receptors have no identified antigens. What the time point label conveys for this sample: cells obtained before transplantation from donor or recipient. This specimen consisted of unstimulated CD4+ T cells sorted from spleen or lymph node cells, obtained before intestinal transplant. These receptors all stem from a human donor who received an intestinal transplant.

This clone was observed a single time. The gene calls are TRBV13 and TRBJ2-3; TRBD2 might be the D (7 bases). Between the trimmed V and J ends, which lost 1 base and 5 bases, there was a span of 13 bases. Germline V gene sequence: CDR1 PRHDT, CDR2 FYEKMQ (reference sequence). The CDR3 has 15 residues. CDR3 nucleotide sequence: TGTGCCAGCAGCTTAGCGGGGGGCTCTGGAGATACGCAGTATTTT. This gives the protein CASSLAGGSGDTQYF.

V is TRBV18 and J is TRBJ2-2; D might be TRBD1 (5 bases). Germline V CDR1 and CDR2: KGHSH, LQKENI. Trimming shortened V by 0 bases and J by 4 bases, and 12 bases separated the two germline ends. The CDR3 contains 16 residues. In DNA form, the CDR3 reads TGTGCCAGCTCACCACCGGTCGCAGGGTCCACCGGGGAGCTGTTTTTT. Protein sequence: CASSPPVAGSTGELFF. The full variable domain, with the rest looked up from reference TRBV18 and TRBJ2-2, is NAGVMQNPRHLVRRRGQEARLRCSPMKGHSHVYWYRQLPEEGLKFMVYLQKENIIDESGMPKERFSAEFPKEGPSILRIQQVVRGDSAAYFCASSPPVAGSTGELFFGEGSRLTVL.

This chain connects TRBV7-2 to TRBJ2-3; possible D gene TRBD2, 5 bases. The CDR3 sequence is 13 residues long. The germline gives CDR1 SGHTA, CDR2 FQGNSA. Trimming took 3 bases from V and 4 from J, leaving 8 bases between them. CDR3 bases: TGTGCCAGCAGCTTCCTCGGGGCAGATACGCAGTATTTT. Its translation: CASSFLGADTQYF.

The V call is TRBV4-3, the J call TRBJ2-7, with 10 positions matching TRBD1. CDR3 length: 16 residues. Losses at the gene ends were 2 bases for V and 2 bases for J; bases not matched to a gene: 6. Germline CDR1 LGHNA, CDR2 YSLEER. The CDR3 region has the DNA TGCGCCAGCAGCCAACAAACCGGGACAGGGGCCTACGAGCAGTACTTC. Amino acids: CASSQQTGTGAYEQYF.

The chain combines TRBV9 with TRBJ1-1, with a weak D call TRBD1 (5 bases). Trimming stripped 3 bases from V and 11 bases from J, with 17 bases between. The CDR3 is 13 amino acids. CDR1 SGDLS and CDR2 YYNGEE come from the germline V gene. The CDR3 region has the DNA TGTGCCAGCAGCGCCGGGGGTACCCCGGAGGCTTTCTTT. Translated, it gives CASSAGGTPEAFF.

J is TRBJ1-2 and V is TRBV11-3; D gene uncertain. V shed 0 bases and J shed 0 bases, with 11 bases lying between them. CDR1 is SGHNT and CDR2 is YENEEA in the germline V gene. CDR3 length: 16 amino acids. CDR3 loop: CASSLDSEPTNYGYTF. In DNA, the CDR3 is TGTGCCAGCAGCTTAGATTCAGAACCCACTAACTATGGCTACACCTTC.

This chain links TRBV15 with TRBJ1-4; a possible D gene is TRBD1 (6 bases). Trimming removed 4 bases from V and 15 bases from J, with 21 bases in between. The CDR3 length is 14 residues. Germline V gene data show CDR1 as LNHNV and CDR2 as YYDKDF (reference sequence). CDR3 in amino acids: CATSTRDRLKGVFF. In DNA, the CDR3 is TGTGCCACCAGCACAAGGGACCGGCTAAAGGGGGTGTTTTTT.

V is TRBV9 and J is TRBJ1-1, with D possibly matching TRBD1 (6 bases). Trimming pared 3 bases from V and 0 bases from J, leaving 12 bases between. Germline V gives CDR1 SGDLS, CDR2 YYNGEE. CDR3 size: 15 residues. CDR3 in DNA: TGTGCCAGCAGCGCAGGGGCTCCAATGAACACTGAAGCTTTCTTT. Its translation: CASSAGAPMNTEAFF.

The chain carries TRBV29-1 and TRBJ2-7; TRBD1 agrees at 11 bases. This CDR3 region has 13 residues. Germline-derived CDR1 and CDR2 are SQVTM and ANQGSEA. The V segment lost 7 bases and the J segment 6 bases; nucleotides outside the gene matches: 8. CDR3 in amino acids: CSGGTGGISEQYF. The CDR3 DNA reads as TGCAGCGGGGGGACAGGGGGGATTTCCGAGCAGTACTTC.

This clone was detected once. The chain is built from TRBV7-2 and TRBJ2-3, with 9 bases aligning to TRBD2. Germline lookup yields CDR1 SGHTA and CDR2 FQGNSA. V dropped 2 bases and J dropped 2; count of bases not matched to a gene: 11. The CDR3 is made up of 18 amino acids. In nucleotides, the CDR3 is TGTGCCAGCAGCTTAATGAGTAGCGGGGGAGGGAACACAGATACGCAGTATTTT. It encodes CASSLMSSGGGNTDTQYF.

The chain recombines TRBV21-1 with TRBJ1-5; the table calls TRBD1, which could not be checked here. TRBV21-1 is termed a pseudogene. The length of the CDR3 is 16 residues. The DNA of the CDR3 is TGTGCCAGCAGTACAGGGGAGTGGATGAGCAATCAGCCCCAGCATTTT. Protein: CASSTGEWMSNQPQHF.

The gene calls are TRBV6-6 and TRBJ1-1, with 7 bases identical to TRBD1. The germline CDR1 and CDR2 sequences are MNHNY and SVGAGI (reference sequence). Trimming cost V 8 bases and J 0 bases; bases outside gene matches: 3. The CDR3 extends over 13 amino acids. DNA of the CDR3: TGTGCCAGCCTGACAGGGATGAACACTGAAGCTTTCTTT. This sequence encodes CASLTGMNTEAFF.

The CDR3 here is CASSFTGQGNPGNTIYF. CDR3 bases: TGTGCCAGCAGCTTTACGGGACAGGGTAACCCTGGAAACACCATATATTTT. The gene calls are TRBV7-2 and TRBJ1-3; 9 positions agree with TRBD1. The CDR3 totals 17 residues. Germline CDR1 reads SGHTA; CDR2 reads FQGNSA. V shed 3 bases and J 2 bases; nucleotides not matched to a gene: 8. The whole variable domain, filled in from reference TRBV7-2 and TRBJ1-3, reads GAGVSQSPSNKVTEKGKDVELRCDPISGHTALYWYRQSLGQGLEFLIYFQGNSAPDKSGLPSDRFSAERTGGSVSTLTIQRTQQEDSAVYLCASSFTGQGNPGNTIYFGEGSWLTVV.

The rearrangement uses TRBV12-5 and TRBJ2-2; perhaps TRBD1 as D (6 bases). The germline V and J ends were trimmed by 0 bases and 1 base, with 9 bases remaining between them. Per germline, CDR1 LGHNT and CDR2 FRNRAP. The CDR3 has 16 amino acids. The CDR3 sequence: CASGLVLGQNTGELFF. CDR3 bases: TGTGCTAGTGGTTTGGTACTGGGACAGAACACCGGGGAGCTGTTTTTT.

The rearrangement uses TRBV5-1 and TRBJ2-7; D ambiguous. Germline CDR1 and CDR2: SGHRS and YFSETQ. The CDR3 is 14 amino acids. With 0 bases removed from V and 2 bases from J, the gap between germline ends came to 9 bases. The CDR3 DNA sequence: TGCGCCAGCAGCTTGGGGGTGGGCCCCTACGAGCAGTACTTC. Translating gives CASSLGVGPYEQYF.

CDR3 in amino acids: CASSRPTGLYTGELFF. CDR3 coding DNA: TGTGCCAGCAGTCGACCCACAGGGCTATACACCGGGGAGCTGTTTTTT. This chain links TRBV6-6 with TRBJ2-2, with D maybe TRBD1 (6 bases). The V end lost 5 bases, the J end lost 3 bases, and 16 bases lay between the germline ends. Germline V gene lookup returns CDR1 MNHNY and CDR2 SVGAGI (reference sequence). The CDR3 runs 16 residues.

This clone was seen a few times. Germline is not matched at one junction end, which may reflect a read error. The chain employs TRBV9 and TRBJ2-3; no firm D call. There are 11 residues in the CDR3. CDR1 is SGDLS and CDR2 is YYNGEE in the germline V gene. CDR3 DNA: TGTGCCAGCGGCGTCGCAGATACGCAGTATTTT. Translating gives CASGVADTQYF.

The chain employs TRBV29-1 and TRBJ1-1; 7 bases are shared with TRBD1. V gave up 5 bases and J gave up 5 bases; unmatched junction bases: 8. Germline V lookup: CDR1 SQVTM, CDR2 ANQGSEA. The CDR3 runs 13 residues. CDR3 in DNA: TGCAGCGTTTTACAGGGGTCGAGAACTGAAGCTTTCTTT. Translated, it gives CSVLQGSRTEAFF. Variable domain in full (rest from reference TRBV29-1 and TRBJ1-1): SAVISQKPSRDICQRGTSLTIQCQVDSQVTMMFWYRQQPGQSLTLIATANQGSEATYESGFVIDKFPISRPNLTFSTLTVSNMSPEDSSIYLCSVLQGSRTEAFFGQGTRLTVV.

The chain employs TRBV19 and TRBJ2-7; D may be TRBD2 (6 bases). Trimming stripped 2 bases from V and 1 base from J, with 12 bases between. Per germline, CDR1 LNHDA and CDR2 SQIVND (reference sequence). The CDR3 is made up of 15 amino acids. CDR3 DNA sequence: TGTGCCAGTAGTATAACTAGCCACCAATCCTACGAGCAGTACTTC. Translated: CASSITSHQSYEQYF.

The J gene is TRBJ2-1, the V gene TRBV14; D unclear. The CDR3 runs to 15 residues. Trimming pared 3 bases from V and 7 bases from J, leaving 16 bases between. Germline CDR1 and CDR2: SGHDN and FVKESK. The CDR3, as DNA: TGTGCCAGCAGCCACGGTACGAACCTTCTTAATGAGCAGTTCTTC. This encodes CASSHGTNLLNEQFF.

The chain combines TRBV6-6 with TRBJ1-5, with 8 bases matching TRBD1. This CDR3 comprises 15 residues. Germline CDR1 MNHNY, CDR2 SVGAGI (reference sequence). J gave up 7 bases and V 6 bases, and 11 bases lay outside the gene matches. The CDR3 protein is CASRRLGQVEQPQHF. CDR3 bases: TGTGCCAGCAGAAGACTGGGACAGGTTGAGCAGCCCCAGCATTTT.

The genes are TRBV19 and TRBJ1-2; 10 nucleotides line up with TRBD1. The CDR3 covers 13 residues. Germline V CDR1 and CDR2: LNHDA, SQIVND (reference sequence). The junction had 9 bases not matched to a gene; V was cut back by 9 bases and J by 8 bases. The CDR3, as DNA: TGTGCCAGCGCTGAGGACAGGGGGTCGGGCTACACCTTC. Protein sequence: CASAEDRGSGYTF. The full variable domain, in which reference TRBV19 and TRBJ1-2 provide the parts outside the CDR3, is DGGITQSPKYLFRKEGQNVTLSCEQNLNHDAMYWYRQDPGQGLRLIYYSQIVNDFQKGDIAEGYSVSREKKESFPLTVTSAQKNPTAFYLCASAEDRGSGYTFGSGTRLTVV.

V is TRBV6-5 and J is TRBJ1-6; D uncertain. Germline assignment: CDR1 MNHEY and CDR2 SVGAGI. This CDR3 spans 15 amino acids. Trimming cost V 2 bases and J 5 bases, with 10 bases left between them. This CDR3 reads CASSYTKADNSPLHF. CDR3 bases: TGTGCCAGCAGTTACACGAAAGCGGATAATTCACCCCTCCACTTT.

The genes are TRBV6-5 and TRBJ1-2; TRBD1 is a possible D gene (6 bases). The V end lost 2 bases, the J end lost 7 bases, and 17 bases lay between the germline ends. This CDR3 has 15 residues. From germline, CDR1 is MNHEY and CDR2 SVGAGI. CDR3 protein: CASSYTDSLRAGYTF. As DNA, the CDR3 is TGTGCCAGCAGTTACACGGACAGCCTAAGAGCTGGCTACACCTTC.

The V gene is TRBV5-1, the J gene TRBJ2-7, with 7 bases that match TRBD1. Germline V CDR1 and CDR2: SGHRS, YFSETQ. The CDR3 is 13 amino acids. V lost 5 bases to trimming and J lost 0 bases; unmatched junction nucleotides: 2. Here the CDR3 reads CASRTGSSYEQYF. The CDR3 nucleotides are TGCGCCAGCAGGACAGGGAGCTCCTACGAGCAGTACTTC.

The CDR3 reads CASSQDRMGGGPDTQYF. The CDR3 region has the DNA TGCGCCAGCAGCCAAGATAGGATGGGGGGGGGCCCCGATACGCAGTATTTT. The chain employs TRBV4-3 and TRBJ2-3, with a possible D match to TRBD2 (7 bases). The CDR3 covers 17 residues. Germline lookup yields CDR1 LGHNA and CDR2 YSLEER. V lost 0 bases and J 6 bases, leaving 19 bases between the germline ends.

This clone was observed once. The chain carries TRBV27 and TRBJ1-6; 10 nucleotides agree with TRBD1. This CDR3 spans 16 amino acids. Germline CDR1 and CDR2: MNHEY and SMNVEV (reference sequence). V dropped 3 bases and J dropped 6; count of bases not matched to a gene: 5. Here the CDR3 reads CASSFLWTGGNSPLHF. CDR3 coding DNA: TGTGCCAGCAGTTTTCTCTGGACAGGGGGTAATTCACCCCTCCACTTT.